Ten or more counts support the clone carrying this T cell receptor beta chain. Its matching antigen is unknown. The read gets to within 3 residues of the CDR3 end, and the germline J gene fills in the rest. Patients and controls were mostly of Caucasian heritage. V lost 0 bases, J lost 3 bases, and 7 bases stayed unmatched. There are 17 residues in the CDR3. Germline CDR1 is SGHDN and CDR2 is FVKESK. This specimen belongs to a study of T cell clonality in common variable immunodeficiency. Study results and caveats: CVID subjects shared fewer TCRbeta clones than healthy controls did.

The data were produced by immunoSEQ multiplex PCR, yet TCRdb's version contains in-frame clones alone and is incomplete. The counts give more than 35,000 clones, none of them seen only once; about 1% is held by the top ten. The receptor was isolated from a person aged 18 to 70 in good health. Sequenced: peripheral blood mononuclear cells. The chain links TRBV14 to TRBJ1-2; 10 bases are a match to TRBD1. CDR3 amino acids: CASSQEFGGTGDYGYTF. CDR3 bases read: TGTGCCAGCAGCCAAGAATTTGGGGGGACAGGGGACTATGGC.